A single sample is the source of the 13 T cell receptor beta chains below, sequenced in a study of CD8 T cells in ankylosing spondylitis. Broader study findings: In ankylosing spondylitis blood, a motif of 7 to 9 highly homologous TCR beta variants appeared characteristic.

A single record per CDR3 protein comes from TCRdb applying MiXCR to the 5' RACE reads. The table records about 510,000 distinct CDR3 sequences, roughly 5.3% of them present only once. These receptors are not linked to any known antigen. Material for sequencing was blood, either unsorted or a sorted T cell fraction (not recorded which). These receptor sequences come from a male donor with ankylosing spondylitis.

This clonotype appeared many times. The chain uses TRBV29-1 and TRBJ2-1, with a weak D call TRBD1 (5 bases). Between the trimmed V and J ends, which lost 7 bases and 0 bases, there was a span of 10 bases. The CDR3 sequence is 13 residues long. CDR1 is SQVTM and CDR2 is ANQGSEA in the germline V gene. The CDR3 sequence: CSAGLRSYNEQFF. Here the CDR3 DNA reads TGCAGCGCAGGGCTACGCTCCTACAATGAGCAGTTCTTC.

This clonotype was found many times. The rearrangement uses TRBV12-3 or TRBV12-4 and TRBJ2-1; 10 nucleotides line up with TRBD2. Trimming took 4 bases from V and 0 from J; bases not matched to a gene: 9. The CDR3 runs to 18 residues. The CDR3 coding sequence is TGTGCCAGCAGTTCCGGGACTAGCGCTTCTGACTCCTACAATGAGCAGTTCTTC. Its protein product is CASSSGTSASDSYNEQFF.

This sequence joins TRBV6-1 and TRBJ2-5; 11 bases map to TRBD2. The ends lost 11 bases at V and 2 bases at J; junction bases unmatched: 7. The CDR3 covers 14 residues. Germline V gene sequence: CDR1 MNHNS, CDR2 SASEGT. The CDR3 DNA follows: TGTGCCTCCGCGACTAGCGGGGCACAAGAGACCCAGTACTTC. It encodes CASATSGAQETQYF.

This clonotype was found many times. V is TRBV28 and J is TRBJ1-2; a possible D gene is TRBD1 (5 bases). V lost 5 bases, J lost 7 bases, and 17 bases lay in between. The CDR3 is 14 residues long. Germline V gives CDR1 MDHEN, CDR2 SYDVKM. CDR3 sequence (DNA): TGTGCCAGCAGTCCCCGCTTGGCAGGGCCTGGCTACACCTTC. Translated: CASSPRLAGPGYTF.

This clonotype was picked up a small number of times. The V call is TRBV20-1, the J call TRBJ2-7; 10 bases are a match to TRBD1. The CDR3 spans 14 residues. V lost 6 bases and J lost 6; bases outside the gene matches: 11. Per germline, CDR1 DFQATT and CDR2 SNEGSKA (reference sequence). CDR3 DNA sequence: TGCAGTGCCCGTGGACAGGGGGTCCCCTCCGAGCAGTACTTC. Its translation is CSARGQGVPSEQYF.

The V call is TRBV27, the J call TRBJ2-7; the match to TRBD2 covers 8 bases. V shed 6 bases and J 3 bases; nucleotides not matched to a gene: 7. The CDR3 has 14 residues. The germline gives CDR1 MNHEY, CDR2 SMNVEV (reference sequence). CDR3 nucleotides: TGTGCCAGCAGCACGGGGGGGGCCCTCTACGAGCAGTACTTC. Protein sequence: CASSTGGALYEQYF.

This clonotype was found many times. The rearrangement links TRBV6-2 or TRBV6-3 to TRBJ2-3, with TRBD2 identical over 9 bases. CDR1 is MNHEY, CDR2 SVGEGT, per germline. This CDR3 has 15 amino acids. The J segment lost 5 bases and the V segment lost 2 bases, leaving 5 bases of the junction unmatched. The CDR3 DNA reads TGTGCCAGCAGTTACAGCCTAGCGGGACGAGATACGCAGTATTTT. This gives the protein CASSYSLAGRDTQYF.

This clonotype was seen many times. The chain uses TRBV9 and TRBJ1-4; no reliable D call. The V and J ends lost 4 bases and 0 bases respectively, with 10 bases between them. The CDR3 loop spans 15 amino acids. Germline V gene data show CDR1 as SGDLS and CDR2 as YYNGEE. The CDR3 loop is CASSPQYATNEKLFF. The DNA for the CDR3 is TGTGCCAGCAGCCCTCAGTATGCAACTAATGAAAAACTGTTTTTT.

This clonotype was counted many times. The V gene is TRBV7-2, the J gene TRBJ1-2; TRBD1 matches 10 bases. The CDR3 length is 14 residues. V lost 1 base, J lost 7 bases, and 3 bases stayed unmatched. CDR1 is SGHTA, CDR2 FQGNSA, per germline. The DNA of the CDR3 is TGTGCCAGCAGCTTAGGGACAGGGGGGACTGGCTACACCTTC. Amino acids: CASSLGTGGTGYTF.

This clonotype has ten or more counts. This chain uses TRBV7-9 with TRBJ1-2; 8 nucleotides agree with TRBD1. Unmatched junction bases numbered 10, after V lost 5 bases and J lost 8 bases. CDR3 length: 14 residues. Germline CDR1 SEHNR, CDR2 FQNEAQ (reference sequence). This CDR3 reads CASSETGALGGYTF. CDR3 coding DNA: TGTGCCAGCAGCGAGACAGGGGCCCTGGGAGGCTACACCTTC.

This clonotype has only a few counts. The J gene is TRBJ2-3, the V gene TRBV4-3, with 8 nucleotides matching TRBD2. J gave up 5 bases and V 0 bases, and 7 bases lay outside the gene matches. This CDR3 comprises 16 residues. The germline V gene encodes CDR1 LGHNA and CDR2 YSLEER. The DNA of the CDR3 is TGCGCCAGCAGCCAAGACACGGGGGGGCCCGGAGATACGCAGTATTTT. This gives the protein CASSQDTGGPGDTQYF.

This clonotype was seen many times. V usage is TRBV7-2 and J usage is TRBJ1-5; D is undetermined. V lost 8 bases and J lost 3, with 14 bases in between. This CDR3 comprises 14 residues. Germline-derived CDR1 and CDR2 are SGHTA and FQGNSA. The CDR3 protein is CASSTLLPNQPQHF. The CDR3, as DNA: TGTGCCAGCTCCACCCTGCTCCCCAATCAGCCCCAGCATTTT.

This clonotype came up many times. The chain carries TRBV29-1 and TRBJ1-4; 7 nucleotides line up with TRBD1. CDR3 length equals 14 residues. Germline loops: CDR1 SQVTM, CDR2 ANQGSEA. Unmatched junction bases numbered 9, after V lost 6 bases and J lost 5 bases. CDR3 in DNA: TGCAGCGTATCCCGGACAGGACTAAATGAAAAACTGTTTTTT. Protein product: CSVSRTGLNEKLFF.